The entry below gives a single TCR beta chain sequence along with its context. Its target is unknown. Using immunoSEQ multiplex PCR, the repertoire was profiled, and TCRdb retains in-frame clones only, with some absent. The sample has over 75,000 clones; roughly four fifths are singletons. These data belong to a study of a mutant IDH1 vaccine in newly diagnosed glioma. Across the whole study: Vaccines were begun 4-6 weeks after radiotherapy alone, or with temozolomide cycles.

Germline CDR1 MGHRA, CDR2 YSYEKL. The CDR3 contains 19 residues. The V segment lost 0 bases and the J segment 7 bases; nucleotides outside the gene matches: 16. Time point described: week 47, end of study. Doses of 300 ug of mutant IDH1 20-mer peptide were given with topical imiquimod. The V gene is TRBV4-1, the J gene TRBJ2-1, with 9 bases fitting TRBD2. Sample: PBMCs, taken from a glioma patient whose treatment included an IDH1 peptide vaccine. The TCR sequence derives from a man aged 40-50 years with glioma. In DNA form, the CDR3 reads TGCGCCAGCAGCCAAGATGGCGGGGGGGCACCTTTAGAACTAAATGAGCAGTTCTTC. Protein: CASSQDGGGAPLELNEQFF.